Listed below are T cell receptor beta chains from one sample, sequenced in a study of blood T cells in healthy people across ages. TCRdb called the 5' RACE reads again in MiXCR, with one record for every CDR3 protein. The table lists some 640,000 distinct CDR3 sequences, less than 35% of them singletons. Sequencing was done on a sample of blood. Source of these receptors: a woman over 75 in good health. Each CDR3 is given with its conserved first and last residue. D genes are given only for firm matches. A clone size is listed for some rows: how often the clone was seen (once, few, many), or a class if it is expanded.

TRBV5-1	TRBJ1-2	once	-	CASSAAAGTPNYGYTF	TGCGCCAGCAGCGCGGCGGCAGGAACGCCTAACTATGGCTACACCTTC
TRBV20-1	TRBJ1-2	few	TRBD1	CGAPNRDSDIYGYTF	TGCGGTGCTCCAAACCGGGACAGCGATATCTATGGCTACACCTTC
TRBV6-1	TRBJ2-1	-	-	CASPGMNEQFF	TGTGCCAGCCCAGGGATGAATGAGCAGTTCTTC
TRBV20-1	TRBJ1-4	few	TRBD1	CSASPGTGGTNEKLFF	TGCAGTGCTTCGCCCGGGACAGGGGGAACTAATGAAAAACTGTTTTTT
TRBV7-2	TRBJ2-1	many	TRBD2	CASSSQRGGSNEQFF	TGTGCCAGCAGCTCACAGCGGGGGGGATCGAATGAGCAGTTCTTC
TRBV4-3	TRBJ1-5	-	-	CASSQGLGGEGQPQHF	TGCGCCAGCAGCCAAGGGTTGGGAGGGGAGGGTCAGCCCCAGCATTTT
TRBV7-2	TRBJ1-4	many	TRBD1	CASSPGQGSEKLFF	TGTGCCAGCAGCCCAGGACAGGGAAGTGAAAAACTGTTTTTT
TRBV20-1	TRBJ2-3	few	-	CSARGLGTDTQYF	TGCAGTGCTAGAGGGCTGGGCACAGATACGCAGTATTTT
TRBV3-1	TRBJ2-5	-	TRBD2	CASATSGGGETQYF	TGTGCCAGCGCGACTAGCGGGGGGGGGGAGACCCAGTACTTC
TRBV5-1	TRBJ1-5	many	TRBD1	CASSPDRGPGQPQHF	TGCGCCAGCAGCCCGGACAGGGGGCCGGGTCAGCCCCAGCATTTT
TRBV29-1	TRBJ1-2	many	-	CSVEPTNYGYTF	TGCAGCGTTGAACCCACCAACTATGGCTACACCTTC
TRBV5-1	TRBJ2-1	many	TRBD2	CASSSSGGSYNEQFF	TGTGCCAGCAGTTCTAGCGGGGGGAGTTACAATGAGCAGTTCTTC
TRBV20-1	TRBJ1-1	-	TRBD1	CRWTGGSNTEAFF	TGCAGATGGACAGGGGGCTCGAACACTGAAGCTTTCTTT
TRBV5-5	TRBJ1-1	few	TRBD1	CASQHTPGGTGTEAFF	TGTGCCAGCCAACATACCCCAGGGGGGACGGGAACTGAAGCTTTCTTT
TRBV9	TRBJ2-5	many	TRBD2	CASSWGTSGGAETQYF	TGTGCCAGCAGCTGGGGGACTAGCGGGGGGGCGGAGACCCAGTACTTC
TRBV6-2/TRBV6-3	TRBJ2-7	-	TRBD2	CASSYSRTSAYEQYF	TGTGCCAGCAGTTACTCGAGGACTAGCGCCTACGAGCAGTACTTC
TRBV11-2	TRBJ2-7	-	TRBD2	CASSLEGGGPGAQYF	TGTGCCAGCAGCTTAGAGGGGGGAGGGCCTGGGGCGCAGTACTTC
TRBV27	TRBJ2-7	few	-	CASSRYSGAFYEQYF	TGTGCCAGCAGTCGATACTCCGGAGCCTTCTACGAGCAGTACTTC
TRBV20-1	TRBJ1-1	many	-	CSARDGRGNTEAFF	TGCAGTGCTAGAGATGGCAGGGGAAATACTGAAGCTTTCTTT
TRBV7-9	TRBJ2-7	many	TRBD1	CASSPSGQVYEQYF	TGTGCCAGCAGCCCTTCGGGACAGGTATACGAGCAGTACTTC
TRBV24-1	TRBJ2-5	many	TRBD2	CATSESSGGQETQYF	TGTGCCACCAGTGAATCGAGCGGGGGACAAGAGACCCAGTACTTC
TRBV2	TRBJ2-5	many	-	CASSEDTTRQYF	TGTGCCAGCAGTGAAGACACCACTCGACAGTACTTC
TRBV28	TRBJ1-4	once	-	CASLRRTNEELFF	TGTGCCAGCCTTAGACGGACTAATGAAGAACTGTTTTTT
TRBV7-2	TRBJ2-7	-	-	CASSSLPGEIYEQYF	TGTGCCAGCAGCTCCTTGCCGGGAGAAATCTACGAGCAGTACTTC
TRBV10-3	TRBJ2-6	many	-	CSGATGANVLTF	TGTTCCGGGGCGACTGGGGCCAACGTCCTGACTTTC
TRBV7-2	TRBJ2-3	many	-	CASSLGWTGTDTQYF	TGTGCCAGCAGCTTAGGTTGGACAGGCACAGATACGCAGTATTTT
TRBV12-3/TRBV12-4	TRBJ1-2	-	-	CASSLSGSHYGYTF	TGTGCCAGCAGTTTATCAGGGTCGCACTATGGCTACACCTTC
TRBV18	TRBJ2-7	-	-	CASSSDAFIGGPSNEQYF	TGTGCCAGCTCAAGTGATGCTTTTATTGGGGGGCCATCCAATGAGCAGTACTTC
TRBV7-2	TRBJ2-7	many	-	CASSSQGTGEQYF	TGTGCCAGCAGCAGTCAGGGGACGGGGGAGCAGTACTTC
TRBV20-1	TRBJ2-7	many	-	CSARADAGEQYF	TGCAGTGCTAGAGCTGACGCGGGAGAGCAGTACTTC
TRBV6-1	TRBJ1-2	-	-	CADHEMNNYGYTF	TGTGCCGACCACGAAATGAATAACTATGGCTACACCTTC
TRBV29-1	TRBJ1-2	many	-	CSVAQGRMISGYTF	TGCAGCGTTGCGCAAGGACGGATGATTAGTGGCTACACCTTC
TRBV25-1	TRBJ1-1	-	-	CASSGLSPGQYNTEAFF	TGTGCCAGCAGTGGACTATCACCGGGACAATACAACACTGAAGCTTTCTTT
TRBV7-3	TRBJ2-5	-	TRBD2	CASSSTGTTRETQYF	TGTGCCAGCAGCTCGACCGGGACTACAAGAGAGACCCAGTACTTC
TRBV20-1	TRBJ1-5	few	TRBD1	CSARPPGQGVWSNQPQHF	TGCAGTGCTAGACCCCCGGGACAGGGAGTATGGAGCAATCAGCCCCAGCATTTT
TRBV7-3	TRBJ1-1	-	TRBD1	CASSSTRQGEAFF	TGTGCCAGCAGCTCCACCAGACAGGGGGAGGCTTTCTTT
TRBV7-6	TRBJ2-6	-	-	CASTMGANVLTF	TGTGCCAGTACCATGGGGGCCAACGTCCTGACTTTC
TRBV4-3	TRBJ2-4	many	TRBD2	CASSDGLAGAKNIQYF	TGCGCCAGCAGCGACGGACTAGCGGGGGCCAAAAACATTCAGTACTTC
TRBV12-3/TRBV12-4	TRBJ1-6	many	TRBD1	CASSLYRDRGDSPLHF	TGTGCCAGCAGCCTCTACCGGGACAGGGGTGACTCACCCCTCCACTTT
TRBV18	TRBJ1-1	few	-	CASSPQIIREAFF	TGTGCCAGCTCACCACAGATCATCAGGGAGGCTTTCTTT
TRBV30	TRBJ1-5	many	-	CAWSSVSNQPQHF	TGTGCCTGGAGTTCCGTAAGCAATCAGCCCCAGCATTTT
TRBV6-2/TRBV6-3	TRBJ2-1	-	-	CASSHSAGQETQFF	TGTGCCAGCAGCCACAGTGCGGGTCAAGAGACCCAGTTCTTC
TRBV12-3/TRBV12-4	TRBJ1-6	many	-	CASSLSTGMGNSPLHF	TGTGCCAGCAGCTTAAGTACGGGAATGGGTAATTCACCCCTCCACTTT
TRBV7-9	TRBJ2-3	few	-	CASSPLRFKTSTDTQYF	TGTGCCAGCAGCCCCCTTCGCTTCAAGACTAGCACAGATACGCAGTATTTT
TRBV27	TRBJ2-7	many	TRBD2	CASSLKRTSGGIYEQYF	TGTGCCAGCAGTTTAAAGAGGACTAGCGGGGGGATCTACGAGCAGTACTTC
TRBV7-2	TRBJ2-1	many	TRBD2	CASSLGTSRVNEQFF	TGTGCCAGCAGCTTAGGGACTAGCCGGGTCAATGAGCAGTTCTTC
TRBV20-1	TRBJ2-4	-	-	CSALPTDRLNIQYF	TGCAGTGCTCTACCAACCGACAGGTTAAACATTCAGTACTTC
TRBV7-2	TRBJ1-6	-	-	CASSFRGQSNSPLHF	TGTGCCAGCAGCTTCCGAGGACAGTCTAATTCACCCCTCCACTTT
TRBV3-1	TRBJ2-7	many	-	CASSRWDGTYEQYF	TGTGCCAGCAGCCGCTGGGACGGGACCTACGAGCAGTACTTC
TRBV18	TRBJ2-1	once	-	CASPPSRGSDEQFF	TGTGCCAGCCCACCTTCAAGGGGAAGTGATGAGCAGTTCTTC
TRBV20-1	TRBJ2-7	many	TRBD2	CSASRSLAGTEQYF	TGCAGTGCTAGTAGGTCGCTAGCGGGGACCGAGCAGTACTTC
TRBV6-5	TRBJ2-7	-	-	CASLGTTSYEQYF	TGTGCCAGCCTAGGCACCACCTCCTACGAGCAGTACTTC
TRBV6-5	TRBJ1-6	many	-	CASRRSNSPLHF	TGTGCCAGCAGGAGATCGAATTCACCCCTCCACTTT
TRBV20-1	TRBJ2-7	few	TRBD1	CSATRQGAFSGVTYNEQYF	TGCAGTGCTACCCGACAGGGGGCATTCAGCGGGGTTACCTACAATGAGCAGTACTTC
TRBV6-5	TRBJ1-1	-	-	CASSKLTVNTEAFF	TGTGCCAGCAGTAAATTGACAGTTAACACTGAAGCTTTCTTT
TRBV30	TRBJ1-5	few	-	CAWSSTAPLSNQPQHF	TGTGCCTGGAGTTCGACAGCGCCTTTAAGCAATCAGCCCCAGCATTTT
TRBV7-9	TRBJ2-1	many	-	CASSTSGAGLGNEQFF	TGTGCCAGCAGCACATCAGGTGCAGGCCTGGGGAATGAGCAGTTCTTC
TRBV7-3	TRBJ2-1	many	-	CASSETSYNEQFF	TGTGCCAGCAGCGAAACCTCCTACAATGAGCAGTTCTTC